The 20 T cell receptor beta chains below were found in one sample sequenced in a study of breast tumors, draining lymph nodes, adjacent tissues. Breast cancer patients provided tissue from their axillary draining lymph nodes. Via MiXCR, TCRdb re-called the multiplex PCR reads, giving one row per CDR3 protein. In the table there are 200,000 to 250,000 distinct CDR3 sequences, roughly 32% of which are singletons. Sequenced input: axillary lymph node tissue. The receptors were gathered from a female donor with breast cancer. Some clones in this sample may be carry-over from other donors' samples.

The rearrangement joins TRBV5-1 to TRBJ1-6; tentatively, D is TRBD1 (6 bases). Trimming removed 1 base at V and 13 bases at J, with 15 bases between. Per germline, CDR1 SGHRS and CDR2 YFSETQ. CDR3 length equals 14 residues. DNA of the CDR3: TGCGCCAGCAGCTTGCCCAGGGGCGGCTCCCCCCTCCACTTT. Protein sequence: CASSLPRGGSPLHF. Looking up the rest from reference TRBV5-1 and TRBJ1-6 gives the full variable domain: KAGVTQTPRYLIKTRGQQVTLSCSPISGHRSVSWYQQTPGQGLQFLFEYFSETQRNKGNFPGRFSGRQFSNSRSEMNVSTLELGDSALYLCASSLPRGGSPLHFGNGTRLTVT.

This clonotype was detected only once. CDR3 in amino acids: CASNAGLASYEQYF. CDR3 nucleotides: TGTGCCAGCAACGCTGGACTAGCGTCCTACGAGCAGTACTTC. The chain links TRBV9 to TRBJ2-7; 9 nucleotides align to TRBD2. V lost 6 bases, J lost 1 base, and 5 bases stayed unmatched. Looked up from germline, CDR1 is SGDLS and CDR2 is YYNGEE. The CDR3 contains 14 residues.

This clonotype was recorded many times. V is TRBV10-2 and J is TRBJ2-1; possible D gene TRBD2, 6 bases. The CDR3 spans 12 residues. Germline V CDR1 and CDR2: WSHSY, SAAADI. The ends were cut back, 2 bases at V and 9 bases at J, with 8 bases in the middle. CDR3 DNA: TGCGCCAGCAGTGAGGGAGGGAGTGAGCAGTTCTTC. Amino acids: CASSEGGSEQFF.

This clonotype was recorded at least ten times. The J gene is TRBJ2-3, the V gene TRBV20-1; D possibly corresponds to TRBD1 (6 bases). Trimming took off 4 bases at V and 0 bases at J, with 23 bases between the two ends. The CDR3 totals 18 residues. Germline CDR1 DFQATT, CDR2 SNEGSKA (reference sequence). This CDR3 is CSATHGQNNAPSTDTQYF. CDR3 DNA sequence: TGCAGTGCTACCCACGGACAGAATAATGCCCCTAGCACAGATACGCAGTATTTT.

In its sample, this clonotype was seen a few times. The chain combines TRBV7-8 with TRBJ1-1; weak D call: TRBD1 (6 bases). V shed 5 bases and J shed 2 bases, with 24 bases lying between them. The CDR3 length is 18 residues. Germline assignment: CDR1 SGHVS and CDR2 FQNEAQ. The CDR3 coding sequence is TGTGCCAGCAGCCAAATGCTACAGGGTCCGGGGCGAAACACTGAAGCTTTCTTT. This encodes CASSQMLQGPGRNTEAFF.

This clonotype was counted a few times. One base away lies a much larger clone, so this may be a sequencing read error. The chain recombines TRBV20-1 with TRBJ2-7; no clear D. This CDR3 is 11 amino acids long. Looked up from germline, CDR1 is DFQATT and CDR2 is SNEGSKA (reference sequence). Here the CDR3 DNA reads TGCAGTGCACCCCACAGCGACGAGCAGTCCTTC. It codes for CSAPHSDEQSF.

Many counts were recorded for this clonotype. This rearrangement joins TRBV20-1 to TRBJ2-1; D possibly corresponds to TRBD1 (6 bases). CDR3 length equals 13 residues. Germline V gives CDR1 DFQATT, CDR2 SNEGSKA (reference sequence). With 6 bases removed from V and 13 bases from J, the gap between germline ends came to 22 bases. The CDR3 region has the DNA TGCAGTGCAGAGGGCCAACAGGGACGCGGACAGTTCTTC. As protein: CSAEGQQGRGQFF.

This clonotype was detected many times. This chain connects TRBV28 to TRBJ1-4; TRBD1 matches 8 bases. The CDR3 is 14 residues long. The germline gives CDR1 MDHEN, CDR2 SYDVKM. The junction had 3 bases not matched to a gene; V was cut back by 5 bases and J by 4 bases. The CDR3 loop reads CASSQQGVNEKLFF. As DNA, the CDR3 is TGTGCCAGCAGTCAACAGGGGGTTAATGAAAAACTGTTTTTT. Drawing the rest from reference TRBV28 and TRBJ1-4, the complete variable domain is DVKVTQSSRYLVKRTGEKVFLECVQDMDHENMFWYRQDPGLGLRLIYFSYDVKMKEKGDIPEGYSVSREKKERFSLILESASTNQTSMYLCASSQQGVNEKLFFGSGTQLSVL.

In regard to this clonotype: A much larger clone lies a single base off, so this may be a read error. The CDR3 DNA is TGTGCCAGCAGTCACGGCCAGGGGGCAAGTGGCTACACCTTC. It specifies CASSHGQGASGYTF. The chain employs TRBV6-5 and TRBJ1-2; TRBD1 matches 8 bases. Germline V gene sequence: CDR1 MNHEY, CDR2 SVGAGI. Losses at the gene ends were 5 bases for V and 7 bases for J; bases not matched to a gene: 9. CDR3 length equals 14 residues.

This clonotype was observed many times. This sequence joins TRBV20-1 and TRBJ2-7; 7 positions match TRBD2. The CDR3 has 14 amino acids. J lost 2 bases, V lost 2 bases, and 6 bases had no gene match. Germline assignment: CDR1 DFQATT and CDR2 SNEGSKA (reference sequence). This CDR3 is CSARLPSGAYEQYF. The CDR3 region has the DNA TGCAGTGCTAGATTACCTAGCGGAGCCTACGAGCAGTACTTC.

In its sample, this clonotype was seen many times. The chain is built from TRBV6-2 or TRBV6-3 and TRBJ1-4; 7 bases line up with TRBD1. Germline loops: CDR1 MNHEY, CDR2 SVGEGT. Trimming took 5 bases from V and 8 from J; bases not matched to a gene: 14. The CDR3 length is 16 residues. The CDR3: CASSTPLDRVREKLFF. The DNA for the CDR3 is TGTGCCAGCAGTACCCCTCTCGACAGGGTCCGCGAAAAACTGTTTTTT.

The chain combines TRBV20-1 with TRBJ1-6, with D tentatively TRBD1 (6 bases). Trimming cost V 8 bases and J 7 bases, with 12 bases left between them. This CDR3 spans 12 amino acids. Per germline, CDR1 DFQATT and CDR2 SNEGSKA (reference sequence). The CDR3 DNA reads TGCAGTCCCCAGGACAGCAATTCACCCCTCCACTTT. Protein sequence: CSPQDSNSPLHF.

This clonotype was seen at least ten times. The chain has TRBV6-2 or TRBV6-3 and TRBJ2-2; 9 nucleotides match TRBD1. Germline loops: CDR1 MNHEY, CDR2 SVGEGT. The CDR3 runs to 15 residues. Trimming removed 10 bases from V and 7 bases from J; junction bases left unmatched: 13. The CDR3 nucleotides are TGTGCCACTTCCTCCGGGACAGGGTTTGGCGGGGAGCTGTTTTTT. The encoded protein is CATSSGTGFGGELFF.

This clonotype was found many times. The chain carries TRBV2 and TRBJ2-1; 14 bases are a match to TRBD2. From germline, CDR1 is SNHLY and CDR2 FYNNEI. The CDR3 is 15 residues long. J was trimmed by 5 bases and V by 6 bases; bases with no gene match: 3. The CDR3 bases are TGTGCCAGCAGACGACTAGCGGGAGGGGACAATGAGCAGTTCTTC. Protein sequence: CASRRLAGGDNEQFF.

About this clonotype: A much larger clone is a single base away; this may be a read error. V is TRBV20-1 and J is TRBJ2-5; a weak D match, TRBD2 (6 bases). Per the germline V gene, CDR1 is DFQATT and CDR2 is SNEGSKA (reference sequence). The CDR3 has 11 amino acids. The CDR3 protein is CSVLTGETQRF. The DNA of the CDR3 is TGCAGCGTTCTGACGGGAGAGACCCAGCGCTTC.

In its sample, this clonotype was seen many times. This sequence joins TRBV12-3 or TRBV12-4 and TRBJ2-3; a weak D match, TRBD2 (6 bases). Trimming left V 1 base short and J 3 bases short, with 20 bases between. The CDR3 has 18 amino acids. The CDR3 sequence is CASSLVFPGSGITDTQYF. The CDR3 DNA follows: TGTGCCAGCAGTTTAGTTTTTCCCGGGAGCGGTATTACAGATACGCAGTATTTT.

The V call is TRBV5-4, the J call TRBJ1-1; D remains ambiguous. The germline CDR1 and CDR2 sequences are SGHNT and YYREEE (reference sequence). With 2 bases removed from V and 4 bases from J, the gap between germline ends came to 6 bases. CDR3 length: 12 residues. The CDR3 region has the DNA TGTGCCAGCAGCTTAACAACCACTGAAGCTTTCTTT. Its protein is CASSLTTTEAFF.

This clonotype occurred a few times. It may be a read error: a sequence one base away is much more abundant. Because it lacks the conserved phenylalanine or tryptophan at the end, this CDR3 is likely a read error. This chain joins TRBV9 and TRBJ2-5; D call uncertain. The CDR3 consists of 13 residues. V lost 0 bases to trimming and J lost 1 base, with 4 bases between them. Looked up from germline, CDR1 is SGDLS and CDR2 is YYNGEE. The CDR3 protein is CASSVGPQETQYS. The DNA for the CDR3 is TGTGCCAGCAGCGTAGGACCCCAAGAGACCCAGTACTCC.

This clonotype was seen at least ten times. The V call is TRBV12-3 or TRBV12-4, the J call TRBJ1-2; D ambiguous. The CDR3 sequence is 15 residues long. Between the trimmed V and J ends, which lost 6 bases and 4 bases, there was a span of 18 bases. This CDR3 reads CASRPTGSKGYGYTF. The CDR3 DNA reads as TGTGCCAGCAGGCCAACCGGGTCCAAGGGCTATGGCTACACCTTC.

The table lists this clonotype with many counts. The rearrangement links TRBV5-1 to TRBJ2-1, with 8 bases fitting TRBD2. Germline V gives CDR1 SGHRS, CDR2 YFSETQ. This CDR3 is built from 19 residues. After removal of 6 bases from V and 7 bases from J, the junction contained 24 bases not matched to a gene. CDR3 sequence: CASIPGGGFGLTMGNEQFF. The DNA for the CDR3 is TGCGCCAGCATCCCCGGGGGGGGGTTCGGACTAACCATGGGGAATGAGCAGTTCTTC.